This T cell receptor (beta chain) was captured by sequencing in a study of blood T cell repertoires in COVID-19. Whole-study context: The study drew acute and convalescent COVID-19 samples from the United States, Italy and Spain. T cells, B-cell-depleted T cells, or PBMCs supplied cDNA or gDNA.

Original processing methods: Estimated nucleated cell counts came from reference gene primer amplification. Assay: immunoSEQ multiplex PCR; the TCRdb copy retains only in-frame clones and omits some. V and J calls and clone size follow that table, whereas D and trimming were derived from the DNA. The sample shows some 91,000 clones, roughly 83% of them seen only once. V lost 3 bases and J lost 3; bases outside the gene matches: 3. This CDR3 spans 14 amino acids. Germline lookup yields CDR1 SGHRS and CDR2 YFSETQ. The receptor's source is a human donor in a cohort sampled during active COVID-19. Specimen: peripheral blood. The chain joins TRBV5-1 to TRBJ2-5, with TRBD2 matching 9 bases. The CDR3 sequence is CASSSVAGEETQYF. CDR3 nucleotide sequence: TGCGCCAGCAGCTCCGTAGCGGGGGAAGAGACCCAGTACTTC.